This T cell receptor (beta chain) was observed in a study of blood T cell repertoires in COVID-19. Overall study: The United States, Italy and Spain supplied acute and convalescent COVID-19 samples. Nucleic acid was either cDNA or gDNA, and it came from T cells, B-cell-depleted T cells, or PBMCs.

Per the germline V gene, CDR1 is PRHDT and CDR2 is FYEKMQ (reference sequence). The CDR3 has 16 residues. V was pared by 4 bases and J by 5 bases, with 7 bases of the junction left unmatched. Original methodology: Researchers report that nucleated cell counts were estimated from reference gene primer amplification. Only in-frame clones appear in the TCRdb table, and some are missing; sequencing was by immunoSEQ multiplex PCR. The D gene and trimming were derived from the DNA, and the V and J assignments and clone size from that table. The table records about 240,000 clones, about nine tenths of them present only once.

This TCR derives from a man in his 60s who had recovered from COVID-19. Sequenced sample: peripheral blood. The rearrangement uses TRBV13 and TRBJ2-3; TRBD2 matches at 12 bases. DNA of the CDR3: TGTGCCAGCAGCTCGCTAGCGGGGGGGCTTAAAGATACGCAGTATTTT. This sequence encodes CASSSLAGGLKDTQYF.